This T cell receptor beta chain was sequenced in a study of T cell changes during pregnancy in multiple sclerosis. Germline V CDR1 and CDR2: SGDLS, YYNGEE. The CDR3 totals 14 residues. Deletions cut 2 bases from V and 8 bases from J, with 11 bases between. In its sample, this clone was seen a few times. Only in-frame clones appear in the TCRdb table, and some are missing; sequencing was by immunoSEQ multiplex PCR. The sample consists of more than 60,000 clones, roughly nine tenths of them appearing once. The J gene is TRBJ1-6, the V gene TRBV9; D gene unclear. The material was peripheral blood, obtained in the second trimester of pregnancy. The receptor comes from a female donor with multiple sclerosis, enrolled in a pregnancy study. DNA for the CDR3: TGTGCCAGCAGCGTCGGCCAGGACTATTCACCCCTCCACTTT. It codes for CASSVGQDYSPLHF.